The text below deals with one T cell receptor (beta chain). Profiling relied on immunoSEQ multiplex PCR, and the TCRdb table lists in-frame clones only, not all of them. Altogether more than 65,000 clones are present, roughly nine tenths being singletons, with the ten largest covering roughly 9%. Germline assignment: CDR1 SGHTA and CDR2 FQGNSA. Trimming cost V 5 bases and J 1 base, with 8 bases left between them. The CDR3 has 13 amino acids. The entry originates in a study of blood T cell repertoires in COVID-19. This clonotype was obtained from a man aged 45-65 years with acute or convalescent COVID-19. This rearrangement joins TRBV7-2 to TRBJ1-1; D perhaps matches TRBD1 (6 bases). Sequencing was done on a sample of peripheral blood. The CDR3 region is CASSATGNTEAFF. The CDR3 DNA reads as TGTGCCAGCAGCGCGACAGGGAACACTGAAGCTTTCTTT.